This T cell receptor beta chain is drawn from a study of T cell responses to AZD1222 COVID-19 vaccine. Here immunoSEQ multiplex PCR was the method, and the copy in TCRdb shows in-frame clones only, minus some. The sample contains 90,000 or so clones, approximately 88% of which appear only once. Germline V gene sequence: CDR1 SQVTM, CDR2 ANQGSEA. V dropped 2 bases and J dropped 15 bases, with 17 bases sitting between them. This CDR3 has 12 amino acids. A note on this clone: Its target is not known.

Findings and limits, study-wide: Clonal diversity was possibly underestimated; the donors were predominantly white British and more often female. Mapped onto spike, vaccine-associated CD4 TCRs spanned it and were dominant at 160-218 and 743-854.

The receptor's source is an adult in good health. The chain combines TRBV29-1 with TRBJ2-1; D not resolved. Sequences were derived from peripheral blood, sampled on day 0 of AZD1222 vaccination. Written as DNA, the CDR3 is TGCAGCGTTGAACCCGACACCGGTACTCGGTTCTTC. Encoded protein: CSVEPDTGTRFF.